The 30 T cell receptor beta chains below all came from one sample that was sequenced in a study of cytomegalovirus exposure and HLA in healthy donors. Amplification used 60 Vbeta primers and 13 Jbeta primers. The protocol was immunoSEQ multiplex PCR, while the TCRdb copy is restricted to in-frame clones and leaves out a portion. The sample consists of 200,000 to 300,000 clones, approximately 85% of them appearing once. The specimen was PBMCs. The source is a woman in her thirties or forties in good health and CMV-seropositive.

The V and J genes are TRBV15 and TRBJ1-6; 9 bases map to TRBD1. The CDR3 extends over 17 amino acids. J was trimmed by 9 bases and V by 0 bases; bases with no gene match: 9. Germline V gene data show CDR1 as LNHNV and CDR2 as YYDKDF (reference sequence). The CDR3 spells CATSRDGGQGGSSPLHF. The CDR3 DNA follows: TGTGCCACCAGCAGAGATGGGGGACAGGGTGGAAGTTCACCCCTCCACTTT.

The J gene is TRBJ1-1, the V gene TRBV28; D might be TRBD1 (5 bases). Looked up from germline, CDR1 is MDHEN and CDR2 is SYDVKM. The V and J ends lost 6 bases and 0 bases respectively, with 17 bases between them. CDR3 length: 16 residues. CDR3 residues: CASSLLSKGMNTEAFF. The CDR3 nucleotides read TGTGCCAGCAGCCTCCTTTCGAAGGGGATGAACACTGAAGCTTTCTTT.

J is TRBJ1-2 and V is TRBV2, with D possibly matching TRBD1 (5 bases). The CDR3 is 14 amino acids. V shed 8 bases and J shed 4 bases, with 17 bases lying between them. The germline gives CDR1 SNHLY, CDR2 FYNNEI. The CDR3 sequence is CASGVVRVRYGYTF. The CDR3 DNA sequence: TGTGCCAGCGGTGTGGTCAGGGTGCGCTATGGCTACACCTTC.

The chain joins TRBV7-2 to TRBJ1-2; no clear D gene. This CDR3 is 12 amino acids long. Germline V gene sequence: CDR1 SGHTA, CDR2 FQGNSA. The ends were cut back, 5 bases at V and 6 bases at J, with 10 bases in the middle. CDR3 in DNA: TGTGCCAGCAGCCCCCGAACAAATGGCTACACCTTC. Translating it yields CASSPRTNGYTF.

There are a few counts of this clone. The chain links TRBV25-1 to TRBJ2-7; 9 positions match TRBD2. This CDR3 spans 15 amino acids. Germline CDR1 reads MGHDK; CDR2 reads SYGVNS. The ends lost 2 bases at V and 4 bases at J; junction bases unmatched: 6. CDR3 DNA: TGTGCCAGCAGTGAAGTGGGTAGCGGGAGTTACGAGCAGTACTTC. This codes for CASSEVGSGSYEQYF.

The V gene is TRBV5-1, the J gene TRBJ2-1, with a tentative D call TRBD1 (7 bases). This CDR3 comprises 15 residues. Trimming stripped 1 base from V and 7 bases from J, with 15 bases between. Germline values: CDR1 SGHRS, CDR2 YFSETQ. CDR3 residues: CASSLPGGNHNEQFF. In DNA form, the CDR3 reads TGCGCCAGCAGCTTGCCAGGGGGGAACCATAATGAGCAGTTCTTC. Combining the CDR3 with reference TRBV5-1 and TRBJ2-1 gives the whole variable domain KAGVTQTPRYLIKTRGQQVTLSCSPISGHRSVSWYQQTPGQGLQFLFEYFSETQRNKGNFPGRFSGRQFSNSRSEMNVSTLELGDSALYLCASSLPGGNHNEQFFGPGTRLTVL.

This clone was recorded once. The J gene is TRBJ2-7, the V gene TRBV7-2, with TRBD2 identical over 11 bases. Trimming at V came to 7 bases and at J to 7 bases, leaving 12 bases not matched to a gene. Germline V CDR1 and CDR2: SGHTA, FQGNSA. The CDR3 length is 15 residues. CDR3 nucleotides: TGTGCCAGCACCGAATTAGCGGGAGGGCCTCGGGAGCAGTACTTC. Protein sequence: CASTELAGGPREQYF.

The chain couples TRBV19 to TRBJ2-1, with TRBD2 as a possible D gene (6 bases). Per germline, CDR1 LNHDA and CDR2 SQIVND (reference sequence). V was trimmed by 0 bases and J by 0 bases, leaving 9 bases between them. The CDR3 spans 16 residues. CDR3: CASSIEPGSSYNEQFF. In nucleotides, the CDR3 is TGTGCCAGTAGTATAGAGCCCGGGAGCTCCTACAATGAGCAGTTCTTC.

J is TRBJ2-7 and V is TRBV30; TRBD2 aligns across 11 bases. CDR1 and CDR2 (germline): GTSNPN, SVGIG (reference sequence). This CDR3 is 14 amino acids long. V trimming: 6 bases; J trimming: 2 bases; junction bases outside the gene matches: 6. DNA of the CDR3: TGTGCCTGCCGTCTGACTAGCGGGACCTACGAGCAGTACTTC. Translating gives CACRLTSGTYEQYF.

The rearrangement links TRBV5-6 to TRBJ2-3; a possible D gene is TRBD2 (6 bases). Deletions cut 4 bases from V and 0 bases from J, with 21 bases between. Germline CDR1 and CDR2: SGHDT and YYEEEE. The CDR3 has 18 residues. CDR3 sequence: CASSLLRGRDSSTDTQYF. The CDR3 coding sequence is TGTGCCAGCAGCCTGCTGAGGGGACGGGACTCTAGCACAGATACGCAGTATTTT.

The rearrangement joins TRBV30 to TRBJ2-1; D might be TRBD2 (5 bases). Germline values: CDR1 GTSNPN, CDR2 SVGIG (reference sequence). CDR3 length equals 12 residues. Trimming took 2 bases from V and 10 from J, leaving 12 bases between them. CDR3 sequence reads: CAWSRGPGEQFF. CDR3 bases: TGTGCCTGGAGTCGCGGCCCGGGGGAGCAGTTCTTC.

The V call is TRBV4-3, the J call TRBJ2-3, with TRBD1 matching 7 bases. The CDR3 runs 17 residues. Germline V CDR1 and CDR2: LGHNA, YSLEER. V lost 0 bases and J lost 6; bases outside the gene matches: 12. CDR3 nucleotides: TGCGCCAGCAGCCAAGATTGGAGTAAGGGGGCCGGGGATACGCAGTATTTT. It yields the protein CASSQDWSKGAGDTQYF.

The CDR3 loop is CASSRLAGTDTQYF. In DNA, the CDR3 is TGTGCCAGCAGCCGACTAGCGGGCACAGATACGCAGTATTTT. The rearrangement links TRBV14 to TRBJ2-3, with TRBD2 identical over 9 bases. The J segment lost 1 base and the V segment lost 4 bases, leaving 0 bases of the junction unmatched. Per the germline V gene, CDR1 is SGHDN and CDR2 is FVKESK. This CDR3 has 14 amino acids. Based on the CDR3 plus reference TRBV14 and TRBJ2-3, the full variable domain is EAGVTQFPSHSVIEKGQTVTLRCDPISGHDNLYWYRRVMGKEIKFLLHFVKESKQDESGMPNNRFLAERTGGTYSTLKVQPAELEDSGVYFCASSRLAGTDTQYFGPGTRLTVL.

Notes on this clone: Other DNA sequences of this sample code for an identical CDR3. This rearrangement joins TRBV28 to TRBJ1-5; the match to TRBD1 covers 10 bases. The CDR3 runs 15 residues. Trimming at V came to 2 bases and at J to 4 bases, leaving 2 bases not matched to a gene. Germline CDR1 is MDHEN and CDR2 is SYDVKM. This CDR3 reads CASSLRGQGNQPQHF. CDR3 bases: TGTGCCAGCAGTTTAAGGGGACAGGGGAATCAGCCCCAGCATTTT.

As concerns this clone: Its ends do not fully match the called genes, so a read error is possible. This chain uses TRBV7-7 with TRBJ2-1; tentative D call: TRBD2 (6 bases). The CDR3 has 15 amino acids. CDR1 is SSHAT, CDR2 FNYEAQ, per germline (reference sequence). In DNA, the CDR3 is TGTGCTAGCAGCTGGGGAAGGGACTCACACAATGAGCAGTTCTTC. Translated, it gives CASSWGRDSHNEQFF.

This rearrangement joins TRBV19 to TRBJ1-4; 9 bases fit TRBD1. J lost 5 bases, V lost 4 bases, and 8 bases had no gene match. This CDR3 spans 16 amino acids. Germline CDR1 is LNHDA and CDR2 is SQIVND (reference sequence). CDR3 sequence (DNA): TGTGCCAGTAGTAAACCCTCCGGGACAGGGAATGAAAAACTGTTTTTT. Translated: CASSKPSGTGNEKLFF.

The chain joins TRBV6-5 to TRBJ2-3; perhaps TRBD2 as D (5 bases). This CDR3 spans 14 amino acids. Trimming pared 0 bases from V and 1 base from J, leaving 5 bases between. Germline CDR1 and CDR2: MNHEY and SVGAGI. The CDR3 DNA sequence: TGTGCCAGCAGTTACTCGAGGGGCACAGATACGCAGTATTTT. Translation gives CASSYSRGTDTQYF.

This clone was seen a few times. This chain uses TRBV7-9 with TRBJ2-3; TRBD2 might be the D (6 bases). Germline V gene sequence: CDR1 SEHNR, CDR2 FQNEAQ (reference sequence). V was trimmed by 5 bases and J by 2 bases, leaving 17 bases between them. The CDR3 spans 16 residues. The CDR3 loop reads CASSREILASTDTQYF. CDR3 nucleotide sequence: TGTGCCAGCAGCCGAGAGATACTAGCTTCCACAGATACGCAGTATTTT.

This clone was counted between two and nine times. This CDR3 is also generated by other DNA sequences in the sample. CDR3 region: CASSLVGSTQYF. The CDR3 DNA is TGTGCCAGCAGTTTAGTCGGGTCTACGCAGTATTTT. V usage is TRBV28 and J usage is TRBJ2-3, with D uncertain. Germline values: CDR1 MDHEN, CDR2 SYDVKM. The V and J ends lost 2 bases and 8 bases respectively, with 8 bases between them. The CDR3 sequence is 12 residues long.

CDR3 in DNA: TGTGCCAGCTTGTCCGGCCTTGGGCAGGGAGAGACCCAGTACTTC. Protein sequence: CASLSGLGQGETQYF. The chain has TRBV18 and TRBJ2-5; D possibly corresponds to TRBD1 (5 bases). V was pared by 7 bases and J by 4 bases, with 19 bases between. The CDR3 length is 15 residues. The V gene's germline CDR1 is KGHSH and CDR2 LQKENI.

This rearrangement joins TRBV2 to TRBJ2-7; 10 nucleotides agree with TRBD2. J was trimmed by 0 bases and V by 7 bases; bases with no gene match: 6. Germline loops: CDR1 SNHLY, CDR2 FYNNEI. The CDR3 sequence is 15 residues long. The CDR3 region is CASKELAGRSYEQYF. The CDR3 DNA reads TGTGCCAGCAAAGAACTAGCGGGACGCTCCTACGAGCAGTACTTC. The variable domain in full, completed from reference TRBV2 and TRBJ2-7, reads EPEVTQTPSHQVTQMGQEVILRCVPISNHLYFYWYRQILGQKVEFLVSFYNNEISEKSEIFDDQFSVERPDGSNFTLKIRSTKLEDSAMYFCASKELAGRSYEQYFGPGTRLTVT.

The chain carries TRBV5-1 and TRBJ1-1, with D possibly matching TRBD1 (5 bases). The CDR3 spans 14 residues. The germline CDR1 and CDR2 sequences are SGHRS and YFSETQ. V was clipped by 3 bases and J by 1 base, with 10 bases between them. CDR3 sequence: CASSSQGGNTEAFF. DNA for the CDR3: TGCGCCAGCAGCTCCCAGGGTGGGAACACTGAAGCTTTCTTT.

The chain employs TRBV25-1 and TRBJ2-7; TRBD1 matches at 9 bases. The V and J ends lost 7 bases and 1 base, in that order; junction bases with no gene match: 2. The germline V gene has CDR1 MGHDK and CDR2 SYGVNS. The CDR3 contains 13 residues. The CDR3 DNA sequence: TGTGCCAGCACTGGGACAGGGTCCTACGAGCAGTACTTC. Translating gives CASTGTGSYEQYF.

The CDR3 is CASQEQGGRLRTQYF. The CDR3, as DNA: TGTGCCAGTCAAGAGCAGGGAGGGCGGTTAAGGACCCAGTACTTC. This chain uses TRBV28 with TRBJ2-5; 7 bases are a match to TRBD2. J was trimmed by 7 bases and V by 9 bases; bases with no gene match: 17. The CDR3 consists of 15 residues. Germline values: CDR1 MDHEN, CDR2 SYDVKM.

The V call is TRBV7-6, the J call TRBJ1-3; weak D call: TRBD1 (6 bases). V lost 5 bases and J lost 0, with 14 bases in between. CDR3 size: 16 residues. Per germline, CDR1 SGHVS and CDR2 FNYEAQ. The CDR3 coding sequence is TGTGCCAGCAGCCCCGGACAGATCTCCTCTGGAAACACCATATATTTT. Amino acid sequence: CASSPGQISSGNTIYF. The variable domain in full, completed from reference TRBV7-6 and TRBJ1-3, reads GAGVSQSPRYKVTKRGQDVALRCDPISGHVSLYWYRQALGQGPEFLTYFNYEAQQDKSGLPNDRFSAERPEGSISTLTIQRTEQRDSAMYRCASSPGQISSGNTIYFGEGSWLTVV.

J is TRBJ1-5 and V is TRBV4-2; D unresolved. V lost 1 base and J 6 bases, leaving 7 bases between the germline ends. The CDR3 covers 13 residues. The germline V gene has CDR1 LGHNA and CDR2 YNFKEQ. The CDR3 sequence: CASSQVSGQPQHF. As DNA, the CDR3 is TGTGCCAGCAGCCAAGTCTCCGGTCAGCCCCAGCATTTT.

The chain combines TRBV6-1 with TRBJ2-5; 12 bases match TRBD2. Germline V lookup: CDR1 MNHNS, CDR2 SASEGT. V shed 2 bases, J shed 7 bases, and the junction held 2 bases outside the gene matches. This CDR3 region has 14 residues. The CDR3 is CASSEPGLAGTQYF. Here the CDR3 DNA reads TGTGCCAGCAGTGAACCGGGACTAGCGGGGACCCAGTACTTC.

V and J are TRBV4-1 and TRBJ1-1; D not resolved. Germline-derived CDR1 and CDR2 are MGHRA and YSYEKL. V lost 4 bases and J lost 4, with 16 bases in between. This CDR3 spans 15 amino acids. CDR3 nucleotides: TGCGCCAGCAGCCGCACCGAGTCGAGTGTCACTGAAGCTTTCTTT. Protein: CASSRTESSVTEAFF.

This chain uses TRBV19 with TRBJ1-1; D perhaps matches TRBD1 (5 bases). In germline, CDR1 is LNHDA, CDR2 SQIVND (reference sequence). The V end was cut by 3 bases, the J end by 0 bases, with 14 bases between. This CDR3 spans 16 amino acids. The CDR3: CASSIILGLLNTEAFF. The CDR3 DNA reads TGTGCCAGTAGTATTATATTGGGGCTGCTGAACACTGAAGCTTTCTTT.

This chain connects TRBV6-5 to TRBJ1-2; 10 nucleotides agree with TRBD1. CDR3 size: 12 residues. Trimming at V came to 5 bases and at J to 10 bases, leaving 4 bases not matched to a gene. In germline, CDR1 is MNHEY, CDR2 SVGAGI. This CDR3 is CASSPGTGVYTF. In DNA, the CDR3 is TGTGCCAGCAGTCCTGGGACAGGGGTCTACACCTTC.